This T cell receptor (beta chain) was identified during a study of blood T cells in healthy people across ages. General study findings and limits: Observed TCR beta diversity per million T cells went down as age went up. This fall followed a roughly linear course with age.

The CDR3 spans 15 residues. Germline trimming cut 0 bases from V and 5 bases from J; bases unmatched to any gene: 1. Looked up from germline, CDR1 is SGDLS and CDR2 is YYNGEE. This clonotype showed up just a few times. The antigen is unknown. Then a second PCR, running about 6 to 11 cycles, was carried out with a sample-barcoded 5' primer and a J-beta primer mix. TCRdb re-analysed the 5' RACE reads in MiXCR, keeping a single row per CDR3 protein. Of about 760,000 distinct CDR3 sequences listed, around a quarter are singletons. These sequences were also reported in another study, on T cells of mothers and their children.

Sequencing was carried out using blood. This receptor was taken from a boy between 10 and 17 years old in good health. V gene TRBV9 combines with J gene TRBJ2-7, with 14 bases identical to TRBD2. The CDR3 bases are TGTGCCAGCAGCGTAGGGGGACTAGCGGGAGACGAGCAGTACTTC. Translating it yields CASSVGGLAGDEQYF.